This entry lists 16 T cell receptor beta chains sequenced from one sample in a study of T cell changes during pregnancy in multiple sclerosis. Using immunoSEQ multiplex PCR, the repertoire was profiled, and TCRdb retains in-frame clones only, with some absent. Here the sample spans about 36,000 clones, approximately 92% being singletons. The specimen was PBMCs (not recorded whether the cells were cultured). The receptor set was obtained from a female donor with multiple sclerosis, enrolled in a pregnancy study.

This clone was picked up one time. The V call is TRBV30, the J call TRBJ2-6; D is unclear. CDR1 and CDR2 (germline): GTSNPN, SVGIG (reference sequence). The V end was cut by 2 bases, the J end by 4 bases, with 12 bases between. The CDR3 totals 15 residues. CDR3 amino acids: CAWSKVASGANVLTF. The DNA for the CDR3 is TGTGCCTGGAGTAAGGTAGCCTCCGGGGCCAACGTCCTGACTTTC. Together with reference TRBV30 and TRBJ2-6, the CDR3 gives the full variable domain: SQTIHQWPATLVQPVGSPLSLECTVEGTSNPNLYWYRQAAGRGLQLLFYSVGIGQISSEVPQNLSASRPQDRQFILSSKKLLLSDSGFYLCAWSKVASGANVLTFGAGSRLTVL.

J is TRBJ1-4 and V is TRBV27; D gene uncertain. Trimming removed 4 bases at V and 10 bases at J, with 13 bases between. This CDR3 spans 13 amino acids. Germline CDR1 and CDR2: MNHEY and SMNVEV (reference sequence). In DNA form, the CDR3 reads TGTGCCAGCAGTTCTCTGATCGGTGGAAAACTGTTTTTT. Its protein product is CASSSLIGGKLFF.

V usage is TRBV6-1 and J usage is TRBJ2-5, with 8 bases aligning to TRBD2. The V and J ends lost 1 base and 3 bases, in that order; junction bases with no gene match: 10. The CDR3 runs 17 residues. Germline V gene data show CDR1 as MNHNS and CDR2 as SASEGT. DNA of the CDR3: TGTGCCAGCAGTGAAGTCGGGAGGGAAGCTTTCAAAGAGACCCAGTACTTC. Translating it yields CASSEVGREAFKETQYF.

This chain links TRBV6-5 with TRBJ1-4, with 8 bases identical to TRBD1. CDR3 length: 15 residues. Trimming removed 5 bases from V and 5 bases from J; junction bases left unmatched: 7. Germline CDR1 MNHEY, CDR2 SVGAGI. CDR3 nucleotide sequence: TGTGCCAGCAGTCCCCAGGGGGCGGGAAATGAAAAACTGTTTTTT. It encodes CASSPQGAGNEKLFF.

The chain couples TRBV28 to TRBJ1-3; D is ambiguous. There are 16 residues in the CDR3. Germline V gene sequence: CDR1 MDHEN, CDR2 SYDVKM. V dropped 7 bases and J dropped 4 bases, with 20 bases sitting between them. In DNA, the CDR3 is TGTGCCAGCAAAAACACCGCCGGGGAGGCAGGAAACACCATATATTTT. This translates into CASKNTAGEAGNTIYF.

This clone was detected only once. The chain joins TRBV7-9 to TRBJ1-1; 10 bases are a match to TRBD1. The CDR3 runs 15 residues. With 5 bases clipped from V and 4 bases from J, the junction kept 7 bases outside the gene matches. Germline V CDR1 and CDR2: SEHNR, FQNEAQ (reference sequence). CDR3 sequence: CASSPPGQGFTEAFF. The CDR3 nucleotides are TGTGCCAGCAGCCCCCCGGGACAGGGGTTCACTGAAGCTTTCTTT.

This chain links TRBV4-3 with TRBJ2-1; D perhaps matches TRBD2 (6 bases). The ends were cut back, 4 bases at V and 9 bases at J, with 19 bases in the middle. The CDR3 has 15 residues. The V gene's germline CDR1 is LGHNA and CDR2 YSLEER. CDR3 nucleotides: TGCGCCAGCAGCCCTGCTCTGGAGGGCCTTTCTGAGCAGTTCTTC. Translated, it gives CASSPALEGLSEQFF.

The rearrangement joins TRBV4-2 to TRBJ2-6, with 7 bases lining up with TRBD2. There are 18 residues in the CDR3. CDR1 is LGHNA and CDR2 is YNFKEQ in the germline V gene. V lost 1 base and J lost 2; bases outside the gene matches: 8. The CDR3 DNA follows: TGTGCCAGCAGCCAAGCGGCGGGAGAAAGGGCTGGGGCCAACGTCCTGACTTTC. This gives the protein CASSQAAGERAGANVLTF.

The V gene is TRBV5-5, the J gene TRBJ2-5, with 9 bases aligning to TRBD2. The CDR3 totals 15 residues. CDR1 is SGHKS and CDR2 is YYEKEE in the germline V gene (reference sequence). The ends lost 4 bases at V and 5 bases at J; junction bases unmatched: 9. CDR3 sequence (DNA): TGTGCCAGCAGCAAAGGACTAGCGCAGGGGGAGACCCAGTACTTC. As protein: CASSKGLAQGETQYF.

The rearrangement joins TRBV4-2 to TRBJ1-1; 8 nucleotides agree with TRBD1. The V and J ends lost 4 bases and 2 bases, in that order; junction bases with no gene match: 9. The germline gives CDR1 LGHNA, CDR2 YNFKEQ. This CDR3 spans 16 amino acids. The CDR3 here is CASSPGQDISNTEAFF. The CDR3 bases are TGTGCCAGCAGCCCGGGACAGGATATTTCTAACACTGAAGCTTTCTTT.

The chain is built from TRBV18 and TRBJ1-5; no definite D call. Trimming cost V 2 bases and J 0 bases, with 8 bases left between them. CDR1 is KGHSH and CDR2 is LQKENI in the germline V gene. The CDR3 spans 15 residues. DNA of the CDR3: TGTGCCAGCTCACCAAGACCGTATAGCAATCAGCCCCAGCATTTT. Its protein is CASSPRPYSNQPQHF.

This chain links TRBV6-5 with TRBJ2-3, with 12 bases lining up with TRBD2. V was pared by 2 bases and J by 6 bases, with 3 bases of the junction left unmatched. Germline CDR1 is MNHEY and CDR2 is SVGAGI. The CDR3 length is 15 residues. CDR3 in DNA: TGTGCCAGCAGTTACGGACTAGCGGGATTGGATACGCAGTATTTT. Amino acids: CASSYGLAGLDTQYF.

V and J are TRBV4-2 and TRBJ1-1; the D gene is possibly TRBD1 (6 bases). The CDR3 has 17 amino acids. Germline V lookup: CDR1 LGHNA, CDR2 YNFKEQ. V was pared by 4 bases and J by 0 bases, with 18 bases between. The CDR3 bases are TGTGCCAGCAGCCTCCTGGGTAGGGGGGGAATGAACACTGAAGCTTTCTTT. It encodes CASSLLGRGGMNTEAFF.

Here the CDR3 reads CASSLVGRQETQYF. As DNA, the CDR3 is TGTGCCAGCAGCTTAGTAGGTCGACAAGAGACCCAGTACTTC. The chain is built from TRBV7-2 and TRBJ2-5; D uncertain. This CDR3 spans 14 amino acids. Per germline, CDR1 SGHTA and CDR2 FQGNSA. Trimming cost V 1 base and J 2 bases, with 8 bases left between them.

The chain combines TRBV4-1 with TRBJ2-2; weak D call: TRBD2 (6 bases). Germline loops: CDR1 MGHRA, CDR2 YSYEKL. The V and J ends lost 0 bases and 3 bases respectively, with 14 bases between them. CDR3 size: 17 residues. As DNA, the CDR3 is TGCGCCAGCAGCCAAGAAGTCGCCCCGGGGGACACCGGGGAGCTGTTTTTT. It codes for CASSQEVAPGDTGELFF.

This clone was seen a single time. The chain carries TRBV10-1 and TRBJ2-1; D ambiguous. V was clipped by 2 bases and J by 7 bases, with 12 bases between them. Germline V gene sequence: CDR1 WNHNN, CDR2 SYGVQD (reference sequence). This CDR3 region has 14 residues. CDR3 region: CASSERVGRNEQFF. CDR3 DNA sequence: TGCGCCAGCAGTGAGCGGGTCGGACGAAATGAGCAGTTCTTC.